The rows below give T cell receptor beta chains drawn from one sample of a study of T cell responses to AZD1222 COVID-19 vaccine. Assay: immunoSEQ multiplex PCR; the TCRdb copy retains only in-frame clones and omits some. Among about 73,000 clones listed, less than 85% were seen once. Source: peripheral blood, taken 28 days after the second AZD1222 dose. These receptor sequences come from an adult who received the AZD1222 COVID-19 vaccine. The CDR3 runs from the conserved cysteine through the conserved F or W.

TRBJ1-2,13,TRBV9,CASTPDRPYGYTF
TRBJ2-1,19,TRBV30,CAWKREGGPVAGSYNEQFF
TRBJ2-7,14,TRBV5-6,CASRPGQGAYEQYF
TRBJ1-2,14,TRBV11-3,CASSLEDRGYGYTF
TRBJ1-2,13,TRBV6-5,CASHPDRSYGYTF
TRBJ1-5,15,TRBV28,CASSLLPDFNQPQHF
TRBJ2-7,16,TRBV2,CASSESPLRVAYEQYF